These 32 T cell receptor beta chains came from one sample sequenced in a study of glioma-infiltrating T cells after dendritic cell vaccination. Some clones are missing from TCRdb's copy, which holds only in-frame ones; the method was immunoSEQ multiplex PCR. The top ten hold approximately 12% of the sample, which has over 90,000 clones, roughly four fifths seen once. The sequencing here drew on blood, taken before dendritic cell vaccination. These receptors all come from a human donor with glioblastoma.

The chain carries TRBV5-1 and TRBJ2-7; D uncertain. Germline V gene data show CDR1 as SGHRS and CDR2 as YFSETQ. Trimming stripped 0 bases from V and 4 bases from J, with 14 bases between. The CDR3 extends over 15 amino acids. The CDR3 spells CASSLGVRPRYEQYF. The DNA of the CDR3 is TGCGCCAGCAGCTTGGGTGTCAGGCCTCGGTACGAGCAGTACTTC. Combining the CDR3 with reference TRBV5-1 and TRBJ2-7 gives the whole variable domain KAGVTQTPRYLIKTRGQQVTLSCSPISGHRSVSWYQQTPGQGLQFLFEYFSETQRNKGNFPGRFSGRQFSNSRSEMNVSTLELGDSALYLCASSLGVRPRYEQYFGPGTRLTVT.

The chain joins TRBV12-5 to TRBJ2-2, with 7 bases lining up with TRBD1. J lost 1 base, V lost 0 bases, and 5 bases had no gene match. CDR1 LGHNT and CDR2 FRNRAP come from the germline V gene. The CDR3 consists of 17 residues. This chain's CDR3 is CASGLVLSGGNTGELFF. The CDR3, as DNA: TGTGCTAGTGGTTTGGTACTTTCAGGGGGGAACACCGGGGAGCTGTTTTTT.

V usage is TRBV6-6 and J usage is TRBJ1-1; TRBD1 is a possible D gene (6 bases). CDR3 length: 13 amino acids. Germline V CDR1 and CDR2: MNHNY, SVGAGI (reference sequence). Trimming left V 5 bases short and J 3 bases short, with 10 bases between. The DNA of the CDR3 is TGTGCCAGCAGTCCAACAGGGTACACTGAAGCTTTCTTT. Amino acids: CASSPTGYTEAFF.

This clone appeared once. This chain links TRBV18 with TRBJ2-1; 11 bases line up with TRBD1. Germline values: CDR1 KGHSH, CDR2 LQKENI. This CDR3 spans 17 amino acids. V lost 3 bases and J lost 5; bases outside the gene matches: 9. CDR3 in DNA: TGTGCCAGCTCACCTGGACAGGGGGCCCCTGGGGACAATGAGCAGTTCTTC. It is translated as CASSPGQGAPGDNEQFF.

Only one count was recorded for this clone. The chain recombines TRBV6-5 with TRBJ1-2; TRBD1 matches at 9 bases. The V gene end was trimmed by 7 bases and the J gene end by 7 bases; junction bases not matched to a gene: 7. This CDR3 comprises 13 residues. CDR1 is MNHEY and CDR2 is SVGAGI in the germline V gene. The CDR3 spells CASTPGQGTGYTF. The DNA of the CDR3 is TGTGCCAGCACTCCGGGACAGGGCACTGGCTACACCTTC.

The J gene is TRBJ1-5, the V gene TRBV7-2; the D gene is possibly TRBD1 (6 bases). The V end was cut by 5 bases, the J end by 3 bases, with 17 bases between. This CDR3 region has 16 residues. Germline-derived CDR1 and CDR2 are SGHTA and FQGNSA. The CDR3 loop reads CASSIRDTSYNQPQHF. The CDR3, as DNA: TGTGCCAGCAGCATCCGGGACACCTCCTACAATCAGCCCCAGCATTTT. Based on the CDR3 plus reference TRBV7-2 and TRBJ1-5, the full variable domain is GAGVSQSPSNKVTEKGKDVELRCDPISGHTALYWYRQSLGQGLEFLIYFQGNSAPDKSGLPSDRFSAERTGGSVSTLTIQRTQQEDSAVYLCASSIRDTSYNQPQHFGDGTRLSIL.

The genes are TRBV6-1 and TRBJ2-3, with D possibly TRBD1 on 6 matching bases. This CDR3 comprises 15 residues. Trimming shortened V by 4 bases and J by 2 bases, and 13 bases separated the two germline ends. Germline V gene lookup returns CDR1 MNHNS and CDR2 SASEGT. The CDR3 DNA is TGTGCCAGCAGTGTCCGTTCAGGGGACACAGATACGCAGTATTTT. It codes for CASSVRSGDTDTQYF.

This clone was seen only a few times. The chain employs TRBV7-8 and TRBJ2-1; D remains unclear. The CDR3 consists of 13 residues. Germline assignment: CDR1 SGHVS and CDR2 FQNEAQ. Trimming removed 1 base from V and 4 bases from J, with 5 bases in between. CDR3 loop: CASSLVAYNEQFF. The DNA for the CDR3 is TGTGCCAGCAGCTTAGTAGCTTACAATGAGCAGTTCTTC.

V gene TRBV10-1 combines with J gene TRBJ2-5; D is possibly TRBD2 (5 bases). Trimming removed 10 bases at V and 5 bases at J, with 11 bases between. The CDR3 totals 11 residues. Germline values: CDR1 WNHNN, CDR2 SYGVQD (reference sequence). The CDR3 sequence is CATSRGETQYF. CDR3 coding DNA: TGCGCCACCTCGAGAGGGGAGACCCAGTACTTC.

Here the CDR3 reads CASRRTENTGELFF. The CDR3 nucleotides are TGTGCCAGCAGGAGGACAGAGAACACCGGGGAGCTGTTTTTT. The chain joins TRBV7-8 to TRBJ2-2; D is possibly TRBD1 (6 bases). Per the germline V gene, CDR1 is SGHVS and CDR2 is FQNEAQ. Trimming stripped 6 bases from V and 1 base from J, with 9 bases between. The CDR3 extends over 14 amino acids.

The V call is TRBV6-6, the J call TRBJ1-5; the D gene is possibly TRBD1 (5 bases). Germline CDR1 reads MNHNY; CDR2 reads SVGAGI (reference sequence). Trimming shortened V by 8 bases and J by 0 bases, and 14 bases separated the two germline ends. The CDR3 spans 15 residues. In DNA form, the CDR3 reads TGTGCCAGCTTATTGACAGCTAATAGCAATCAGCCCCAGCATTTT. Translating it yields CASLLTANSNQPQHF.

This clone was seen more than once but under ten times. This CDR3 is also generated by other DNA sequences in the sample. The chain couples TRBV7-8 to TRBJ2-1; 9 positions agree with TRBD2. The germline CDR1 and CDR2 sequences are SGHVS and FQNEAQ. The CDR3 is 17 amino acids. Trimming at V came to 1 base and at J to 10 bases, leaving 14 bases not matched to a gene. The CDR3 reads CASSLEPSGGGAQEQFF. CDR3 nucleotide sequence: TGTGCCAGCAGCTTAGAGCCCTCGGGCGGGGGGGCCCAGGAGCAGTTCTTC.

The rearrangement uses TRBV7-9 and TRBJ2-7, with 7 bases that match TRBD1. Germline assignment: CDR1 SEHNR and CDR2 FQNEAQ (reference sequence). The CDR3 runs to 14 residues. With 1 base clipped from V and 5 bases from J, the junction kept 5 bases outside the gene matches. CDR3 region: CASSLEGARDEQYF. Written as DNA, the CDR3 is TGTGCCAGCAGCTTAGAGGGGGCCCGTGACGAGCAGTACTTC.

The rearrangement links TRBV10-1 to TRBJ2-3; 11 bases agree with TRBD1. Germline CDR1 is WNHNN and CDR2 is SYGVQD (reference sequence). Trimming at V came to 2 bases and at J to 5 bases, leaving 3 bases not matched to a gene. The CDR3 has 15 residues. The CDR3 reads CASSEPGTGGDTQYF. CDR3 in DNA: TGCGCCAGCAGTGAGCCGGGGACAGGGGGAGATACGCAGTATTTT.

The chain uses TRBV4-1 and TRBJ2-3; TRBD2 agrees at 12 bases. This CDR3 comprises 17 residues. The trim removed 10 bases at V and 3 bases at J, leaving 14 bases unmatched. Germline-derived CDR1 and CDR2 are MGHRA and YSYEKL. In DNA, the CDR3 is TGCGCCACCCGGAAGGGGCTAGCGGGGGGGTGGACAGATACGCAGTATTTT. It translates to CATRKGLAGGWTDTQYF.

This clone was counted a few times. V and J are TRBV30 and TRBJ2-2; no firm D call. The CDR3 runs 12 residues. CDR1 GTSNPN and CDR2 SVGIG come from the germline V gene (reference sequence). The germline V and J ends were trimmed by 2 bases and 4 bases, with 5 bases remaining between them. CDR3 DNA: TGTGCCTGGAGTTACACCACCGGGGAGCTGTTTTTT. This encodes CAWSYTTGELFF. Full variable domain (rest looked up from reference TRBV30 and TRBJ2-2): SQTIHQWPATLVQPVGSPLSLECTVEGTSNPNLYWYRQAAGRGLQLLFYSVGIGQISSEVPQNLSASRPQDRQFILSSKKLLLSDSGFYLCAWSYTTGELFFGEGSRLTVL.

The chain carries TRBV7-9 and TRBJ2-7; D is unresolved. Between the trimmed V and J ends, which lost 5 bases and 5 bases, there was a span of 13 bases. From germline, CDR1 is SEHNR and CDR2 FQNEAQ (reference sequence). The CDR3 is made up of 13 amino acids. This CDR3 reads CASSMSGRHEQYF. Here the CDR3 DNA reads TGTGCCAGCAGCATGAGTGGCAGGCACGAGCAGTACTTC.

There are a few counts of this clone. Other DNA sequences in the sample encode the same CDR3. This sequence joins TRBV18 and TRBJ1-3; TRBD1 is a possible D gene (5 bases). The CDR3 sequence is 14 residues long. Trimming cost V 3 bases and J 0 bases, with 6 bases left between them. CDR1 is KGHSH and CDR2 is LQKENI in the germline V gene. The CDR3 reads CASSPGPSGNTIYF. Written as DNA, the CDR3 is TGTGCCAGCTCACCGGGGCCCTCTGGAAACACCATATATTTT.

The genes are TRBV12-5 and TRBJ2-3, with 7 nucleotides matching TRBD2. V dropped 6 bases and J dropped 5; count of bases not matched to a gene: 11. The CDR3 has 15 amino acids. Per the germline V gene, CDR1 is LGHNT and CDR2 is FRNRAP. The CDR3 spells CASGGGTSWVDTQYF. The CDR3 region has the DNA TGTGCTAGTGGGGGGGGGACGTCGTGGGTAGATACGCAGTATTTT.

The genes are TRBV30 and TRBJ1-6; 9 bases are a match to TRBD1. CDR3 length equals 13 residues. Looked up from germline, CDR1 is GTSNPN and CDR2 is SVGIG (reference sequence). The ends lost 6 bases at V and 11 bases at J; junction bases unmatched: 8. CDR3: CACQPGQGTPLHF. The CDR3 DNA reads as TGTGCCTGTCAGCCGGGACAGGGAACACCCCTCCACTTT.

The chain couples TRBV11-2 to TRBJ1-1; 7 nucleotides align to TRBD1. There are 14 residues in the CDR3. Looked up from germline, CDR1 is SGHAT and CDR2 is FQNNGV. V dropped 5 bases and J dropped 4; count of bases not matched to a gene: 7. The DNA for the CDR3 is TGTGCCAGCAGCGGATACAGGGGAAGCACTGAAGCTTTCTTT. Its protein is CASSGYRGSTEAFF.

The chain combines TRBV6-1 with TRBJ2-4; 9 bases agree with TRBD1. This CDR3 has 20 amino acids. V lost 1 base, J lost 0 bases, and 13 bases stayed unmatched. CDR1 and CDR2 from the germline V gene are MNHNS and SASEGT. In DNA, the CDR3 is TGTGCCAGCAGTGAAGTTTGGGACAGGGTTCCCCTTGTAGCCAAAAACATTCAGTACTTC. This codes for CASSEVWDRVPLVAKNIQYF.

Comments on this clone: This sample includes further DNA sequences coding for the same CDR3. This rearrangement joins TRBV30 to TRBJ1-1; TRBD1 agrees at 7 bases. The germline V gene encodes CDR1 GTSNPN and CDR2 SVGIG (reference sequence). The CDR3 is made up of 13 amino acids. V trimming: 2 bases; J trimming: 12 bases; junction bases outside the gene matches: 12. The CDR3 DNA is TGTGCCTGGAGTTACCAAGACAGGGATGCAACTTTCTTT. It yields the protein CAWSYQDRDATFF.

This clone was seen a handful of times. V is TRBV13 and J is TRBJ1-2; TRBD1 might be the D (6 bases). Trimming removed 7 bases from V and 2 bases from J, with 14 bases in between. CDR3 length: 14 residues. Per the germline V gene, CDR1 is PRHDT and CDR2 is FYEKMQ (reference sequence). The chain's CDR3 is CASIPLQGNYGYTF. The CDR3 DNA is TGTGCCAGCATCCCTCTACAGGGAAACTATGGCTACACCTTC.

V gene TRBV9 combines with J gene TRBJ1-5; a possible D gene is TRBD1 (6 bases). CDR1 is SGDLS, CDR2 YYNGEE, per germline. The CDR3 covers 16 residues. With 4 bases removed from V and 6 bases from J, the gap between germline ends came to 20 bases. The CDR3 sequence: CASSLLGSPRGQPQHF. The CDR3 DNA sequence: TGTGCCAGCAGCCTTCTGGGCAGCCCCAGGGGTCAGCCCCAGCATTTT.

DNA of the CDR3: TGCGCCAGCAAGCAGGGGACCCTCGGCTTTCCCAATGAAAAACTGTTTTTT. Protein: CASKQGTLGFPNEKLFF. The chain joins TRBV23-1 to TRBJ1-4, with a weak D call TRBD1 (6 bases). TRBV23-1 is an ORF; its function is uncertain. The ends were cut back, 7 bases at V and 5 bases at J, with 23 bases in the middle. This CDR3 is 17 amino acids long.

The J gene is TRBJ2-5, the V gene TRBV5-1; D is perhaps TRBD2 (6 bases). Germline assignment: CDR1 SGHRS and CDR2 YFSETQ. The CDR3 runs 13 residues. V was cut by 4 bases and J by 2 bases, with 9 bases left in between. In DNA form, the CDR3 reads TGCGCCAGCAGCCGGAGGGAACAAGAGACCCAGTACTTC. Amino acid sequence: CASSRREQETQYF.

The CDR3 bases are TGTGCCAGCAGCCCATGGAAGGGACAGGGCTTATGGTCACCCCTCCACTTT. It encodes CASSPWKGQGLWSPLHF. The gene calls are TRBV11-2 and TRBJ1-6; 9 bases fit TRBD1. Germline V gene data show CDR1 as SGHAT and CDR2 as FQNNGV. This CDR3 spans 17 amino acids. Trimming removed 5 bases from V and 10 bases from J; junction bases left unmatched: 15.

This rearrangement joins TRBV4-1 to TRBJ2-3; D gene unclear. Trimming left V 3 bases short and J 8 bases short, with 15 bases between. The length of the CDR3 is 14 residues. Germline V CDR1 and CDR2: MGHRA, YSYEKL. This chain's CDR3 is CASSHPPLRSTQYF. The CDR3 DNA follows: TGCGCCAGCAGCCACCCACCACTCCGTAGTACGCAGTATTTT.

This clone was found once. The rearrangement joins TRBV29-1 to TRBJ1-1; D gene ambiguous. The germline V gene encodes CDR1 SQVTM and CDR2 ANQGSEA. The CDR3 runs 15 residues. The ends were cut back, 0 bases at V and 10 bases at J, with 21 bases in the middle. The CDR3 sequence is CSVEDRLRDLGVAFF. Written as DNA, the CDR3 is TGCAGCGTTGAAGATAGGCTTCGGGATTTGGGCGTAGCTTTCTTT.

The V call is TRBV5-1, the J call TRBJ2-3; TRBD1 matches at 11 bases. The CDR3 sequence is 14 residues long. Germline V gene lookup returns CDR1 SGHRS and CDR2 YFSETQ. Trimming at V came to 6 bases and at J to 4 bases, leaving 4 bases not matched to a gene. CDR3 sequence (DNA): TGCGCCAGCACCTGGACAGGGGGCCCAGATACGCAGTATTTT. This sequence encodes CASTWTGGPDTQYF. Complete variable domain (other parts from reference TRBV5-1 and TRBJ2-3): KAGVTQTPRYLIKTRGQQVTLSCSPISGHRSVSWYQQTPGQGLQFLFEYFSETQRNKGNFPGRFSGRQFSNSRSEMNVSTLELGDSALYLCASTWTGGPDTQYFGPGTRLTVL.

The V and J genes are TRBV4-3 and TRBJ1-5; 8 bases fit TRBD1. V lost 2 bases and J lost 13; bases outside the gene matches: 10. Germline V gene lookup returns CDR1 LGHNA and CDR2 YSLEER. This CDR3 has 14 amino acids. The CDR3 DNA follows: TGCGCCAGCAGCCAAAATCGGGGACAGGAGTGGCAGCATTTT. Its protein product is CASSQNRGQEWQHF.